The sequence of this T cell receptor (beta chain) was determined in a study of blood T cell repertoires in COVID-19 (dated by TCRdb to the early 2020s). About the investigation overall: Samples covering the acute and convalescent phases of COVID-19 were provided by collaborators in the United States, Italy and Spain. Where available, HLA class I and class II types were obtained from metadata supplied by the sample provider rather than from assay-based typing. Deeply sampled blood TCRbeta repertoires from subjects exposed to, actively infected with, or recovered from COVID-19 were included in the dataset. Samples came from the ongoing ImmuneRACE study (first 160 participants) plus 1,254 subjects from 6 global collaborators. The repertoires were made available in a free public database intended to serve as a resource for research on the immune response to SARS-CoV-2. The prospective study material was composed of cDNA or gDNA derived from T cells, B-cell-depleted T cells, or PBMCs. Sample metadata almost always included a de-identified subject ID, COVID-19 status, age in years and sex.

The junction shows trimming of 4 bases on V and 0 bases on J, plus 8 bases between the germline ends. The germline V gene (reference sequence) specifies SGHNT as CDR1 and YYREEE as CDR2. Including cysteine and phenylalanine, the CDR3 has 13 amino acids. This entry keeps only the CDR3 DNA: 39 bases, framed from base 1. What the research found in general, with its limitations: How much clinical and demographic metadata was included differed by source and by participant, and the metadata was provided uncurated.

Whole blood was collected in K2EDTA tubes by collaborating institutions according to the institutions' own protocols. Collaborator samples were shipped for TCRbeta analysis as frozen whole blood, isolated PBMCs, or DNA extracted from either sample type. TCRbeta CDR3 regions were amplified from genomic DNA using the immunoSEQ Assay, a bias-controlled multiplex PCR. For the original study's pipeline: The number of nucleated cells in each sample was estimated by amplification of reference gene primers within the assay. To quantify the absolute abundance of each unique TCRbeta CDR3 rearrangement, sequence reads were collapsed and filtered. For each sample, productive Simpson clonality was calculated as the square root of Simpson's diversity index over productive rearrangements. The source is immuneACCESS, and TCRdb retained only in-frame sequences with V and J called. Part of the clones is not carried over; for the studies checked, unresolved V genes explain less than half of this, and the remainder is unexplained. Clone size and V and J calls were adopted from that table, with D and trimming inferred from the DNA. Within this sample are approximately 40,000 clones, with 88% of them counted one time only. The ten largest clonotypes hold under 2.5% of the sample.

Comments on this clone: What this receptor recognizes is not known. No qualities accompany the bases; no much larger clone lies one base away.

The source material was peripheral blood. The chain is made from TRBV5-4 and TRBJ2-7, and possibly TRBD1, on 5 matching bases. This TCR derives from a human donor in a cohort sampled during active COVID-19. At the DNA level, the sequence is TGTGCCAGCAGCGTCGGACACTCCTACGAGCAGTACTTC. The resulting protein is CASSVGHSYEQYF.